The 12 T cell receptor beta chains below were found in one sample sequenced in a study of STAT5B mutations in CD4+ large granular lymphocyte leukemia. Repertoires were generated with immunoSEQ multiplex PCR, while TCRdb's copy carries only in-frame clones and drops some. The table lists 8,000 to 8,500 clones, about 70% of them singletons. Sequencing was performed on PBMCs. Receptor source: a woman aged 60-75 years with CD4+ T-cell large granular lymphocyte leukemia.

The CDR3 loop reads CASSFRGLREVSDEQFF. The CDR3 nucleotides read TGTGCCAGCAGCTTTCGGGGTTTGCGGGAGGTTTCCGATGAGCAGTTCTTC. The V gene is TRBV5-5, the J gene TRBJ2-1; TRBD2 matches 8 bases. J lost 8 bases, V lost 2 bases, and 15 bases had no gene match. The CDR3 sequence is 17 residues long. The germline gives CDR1 SGHKS, CDR2 YYEKEE (reference sequence).

This clone has more than one count but fewer than ten. The J gene is TRBJ2-7, the V gene TRBV9; no reliable D call. This CDR3 contains 13 residues. V gave up 4 bases and J gave up 3 bases, with 11 bases separating them. Germline V gives CDR1 SGDLS, CDR2 YYNGEE. CDR3 region: CASSPGPGYEQYF. In DNA, the CDR3 is TGTGCCAGCAGCCCCGGGCCCGGCTACGAGCAGTACTTC.

V gene TRBV7-6 combines with J gene TRBJ1-3; no firm D call. Trimming stripped 4 bases from V and 0 bases from J, with 7 bases between. This CDR3 has 14 amino acids. Germline V gene data show CDR1 as SGHVS and CDR2 as FNYEAQ. The CDR3 protein is CASSSSPSGNTIYF. CDR3 sequence (DNA): TGTGCCAGCAGCTCCAGCCCCTCTGGAAACACCATATATTTT.

This clone was counted only a few times. The rearrangement joins TRBV5-1 to TRBJ2-3, with 7 bases matching TRBD2. Germline V gives CDR1 SGHRS, CDR2 YFSETQ. V lost 0 bases, J lost 3 bases, and 4 bases stayed unmatched. This CDR3 has 15 residues. The CDR3 nucleotides are TGCGCCAGCAGCTTGGTGGGGGGGGAAACAGATACGCAGTATTTT. It specifies CASSLVGGETDTQYF.

The V and J genes are TRBV9 and TRBJ1-1; no clear D gene. V was pared by 0 bases and J by 1 base, with 13 bases between. The CDR3 extends over 16 amino acids. The V gene's germline CDR1 is SGDLS and CDR2 YYNGEE. CDR3 DNA sequence: TGTGCCAGCAGCGTAGGGGAGGGTAAGGGGAACACTGAAGCTTTCTTT. It specifies CASSVGEGKGNTEAFF. The full variable domain, rest sourced from reference TRBV9 and TRBJ1-1, is DSGVTQTPKHLITATGQRVTLRCSPRSGDLSVYWYQQSLDQGLQFLIQYYNGEERAKGNILERFSAQQFPDLHSELNLSSLELGDSALYFCASSVGEGKGNTEAFFGQGTRLTVV.

In this sample, this clone turned up once. Other DNA sequences of this sample code for an identical CDR3. The chain carries TRBV30 and TRBJ1-1, with D unresolved. The V end lost 0 bases, the J end lost 4 bases, and 18 bases lay between the germline ends. The CDR3 loop spans 16 amino acids. The germline V gene encodes CDR1 GTSNPN and CDR2 SVGIG (reference sequence). CDR3 DNA: TGTGCCTGGAGTGTGGCAGGCTGGGGTCTGGGCACTGAAGCTTTCTTT. Its translation: CAWSVAGWGLGTEAFF.

This chain uses TRBV4-1 with TRBJ1-2; the D gene is possibly TRBD1 (5 bases). The CDR3 contains 14 residues. V shed 4 bases and J shed 6 bases, with 15 bases lying between them. Per the germline V gene, CDR1 is MGHRA and CDR2 is YSYEKL. The CDR3 here is CASSPDSLPDGYTF. The DNA of the CDR3 is TGCGCCAGCAGCCCCGACAGCTTACCCGATGGCTACACCTTC.

A few counts support this clone. V gene TRBV27 combines with J gene TRBJ1-2, with 8 bases matching TRBD1. In germline, CDR1 is MNHEY, CDR2 SMNVEV (reference sequence). J lost 4 bases, V lost 4 bases, and 8 bases had no gene match. The CDR3 is 15 residues long. CDR3 loop: CASSSSTGAIYGYTF. The CDR3 DNA reads TGTGCCAGCAGTTCGTCGACAGGGGCGATCTATGGCTACACCTTC.

This clone occurred a few times. The DNA for the CDR3 is TGTGCCAGCAGCTTGGAGGGACAGTCCTACGAGCAGTACTTC. Protein sequence: CASSLEGQSYEQYF. V gene TRBV5-4 combines with J gene TRBJ2-7, with 7 bases lining up with TRBD1. V trimming: 0 bases; J trimming: 1 base; junction bases outside the gene matches: 1. The CDR3 loop spans 14 amino acids. Germline V lookup: CDR1 SGHNT, CDR2 YYREEE (reference sequence). Filled out from reference TRBV5-4 and TRBJ2-7, the complete variable domain reads ETGVTQSPTHLIKTRGQQVTLRCSSQSGHNTVSWYQQALGQGPQFIFQYYREEENGRGNFPPRFSGLQFPNYSSELNVNALELDDSALYLCASSLEGQSYEQYFGPGTRLTVT.

V is TRBV11-2 and J is TRBJ2-7; D not resolved. Per germline, CDR1 SGHAT and CDR2 FQNNGV. V was pared by 0 bases and J by 5 bases, with 8 bases between. The CDR3 has 13 residues. CDR3: CASSLDWGNEQYF. The CDR3 region has the DNA TGTGCCAGCAGCTTAGACTGGGGAAACGAGCAGTACTTC.

The chain carries TRBV5-1 and TRBJ2-5; the D gene is possibly TRBD2 (7 bases). Germline CDR1 SGHRS, CDR2 YFSETQ. CDR3 length: 14 amino acids. V lost 4 bases to trimming and J lost 5 bases, with 15 bases between them. The CDR3 sequence is CASSPGGGTETQYF. The CDR3 DNA reads as TGCGCCAGCAGCCCGGGGGGCGGAACGGAGACCCAGTACTTC.

The chain employs TRBV6-5 and TRBJ2-3; TRBD1 or TRBD2 may be the D gene (5 bases each). The ends were cut back, 6 bases at V and 0 bases at J, with 10 bases in the middle. Germline V lookup: CDR1 MNHEY, CDR2 SVGAGI. This CDR3 spans 14 amino acids. The CDR3 coding sequence is TGTGCCAGCAGCTGGGGACGGAGCACAGATACGCAGTATTTT. It translates to CASSWGRSTDTQYF.